This T cell receptor beta chain was recovered during a study of blood T cell repertoires in COVID-19. Per the authors' pipeline: Amplified reference gene primers provided the basis for estimating nucleated cell counts. Profiling relied on immunoSEQ multiplex PCR, and the TCRdb table lists in-frame clones only, not all of them. The V and J calls and the clone size are those of that table, but D and trimming were determined from the DNA. This table has around 230,000 clones, approximately 90% appearing once. The Seattle site enrolled patients during active infection and followed them longitudinally. The material sequenced was peripheral blood. The clonotype comes from a man in his forties or fifties with COVID-19, enrolled during active disease.

CDR3 sequence: CASSSLRVPETQYF. CDR3 bases: TGCGCCAGCAGTTCCCTCAGGGTCCCGGAGACCCAGTACTTC. The chain couples TRBV10-1 to TRBJ2-5; D is perhaps TRBD1 (5 bases). The germline V and J ends were trimmed by 5 bases and 5 bases, with 15 bases remaining between them. The V gene's germline CDR1 is WNHNN and CDR2 SYGVQD (reference sequence). This CDR3 spans 14 amino acids.